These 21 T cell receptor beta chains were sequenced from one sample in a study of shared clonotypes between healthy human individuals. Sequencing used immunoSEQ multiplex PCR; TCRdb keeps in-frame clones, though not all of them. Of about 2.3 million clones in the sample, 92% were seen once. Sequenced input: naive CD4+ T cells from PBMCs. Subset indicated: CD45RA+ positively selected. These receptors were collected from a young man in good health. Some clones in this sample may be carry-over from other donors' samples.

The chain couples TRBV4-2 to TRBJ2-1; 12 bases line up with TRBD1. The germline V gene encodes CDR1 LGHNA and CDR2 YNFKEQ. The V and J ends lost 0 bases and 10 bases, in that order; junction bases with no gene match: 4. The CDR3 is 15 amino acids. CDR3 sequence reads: CASSQEGQGAWEQFF. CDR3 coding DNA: TGTGCCAGCAGCCAAGAGGGACAGGGGGCTTGGGAGCAGTTCTTC.

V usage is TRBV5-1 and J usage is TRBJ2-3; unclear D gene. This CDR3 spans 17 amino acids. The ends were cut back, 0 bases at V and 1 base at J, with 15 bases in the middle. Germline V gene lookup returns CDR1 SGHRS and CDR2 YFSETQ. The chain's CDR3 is CASSLAKGGAGTDTQYF. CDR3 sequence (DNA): TGCGCCAGCAGCTTGGCCAAGGGCGGAGCCGGCACAGATACGCAGTATTTT. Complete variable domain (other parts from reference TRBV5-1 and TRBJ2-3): KAGVTQTPRYLIKTRGQQVTLSCSPISGHRSVSWYQQTPGQGLQFLFEYFSETQRNKGNFPGRFSGRQFSNSRSEMNVSTLELGDSALYLCASSLAKGGAGTDTQYFGPGTRLTVL.

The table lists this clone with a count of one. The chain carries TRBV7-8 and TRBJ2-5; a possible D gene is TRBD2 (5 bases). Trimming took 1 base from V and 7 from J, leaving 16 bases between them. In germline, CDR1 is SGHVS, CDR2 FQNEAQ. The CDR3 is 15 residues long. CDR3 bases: TGTGCCAGCAGCTTAGTTCGGTCCCGAGGAGGGACCCAGTACTTC. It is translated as CASSLVRSRGGTQYF.

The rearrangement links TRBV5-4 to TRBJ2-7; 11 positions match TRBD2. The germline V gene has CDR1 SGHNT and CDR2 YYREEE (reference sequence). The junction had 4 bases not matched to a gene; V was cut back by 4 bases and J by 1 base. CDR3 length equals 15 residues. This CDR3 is CASSRLAGGSYEQYF. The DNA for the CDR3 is TGTGCCAGCAGCCGCCTAGCGGGAGGTTCCTACGAGCAGTACTTC.

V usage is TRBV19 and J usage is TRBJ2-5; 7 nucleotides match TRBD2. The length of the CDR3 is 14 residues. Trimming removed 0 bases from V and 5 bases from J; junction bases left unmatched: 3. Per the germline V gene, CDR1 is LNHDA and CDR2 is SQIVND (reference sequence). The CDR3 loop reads CASSIEGGVETQYF. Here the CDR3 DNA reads TGTGCCAGTAGTATAGAGGGAGGGGTGGAGACCCAGTACTTC.

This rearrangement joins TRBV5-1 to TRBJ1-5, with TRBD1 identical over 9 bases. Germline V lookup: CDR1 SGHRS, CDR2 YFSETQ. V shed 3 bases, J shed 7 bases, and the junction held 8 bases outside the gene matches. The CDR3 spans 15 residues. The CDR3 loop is CASSSGTGWEQPQHF. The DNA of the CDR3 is TGCGCCAGCAGCTCAGGGACAGGGTGGGAGCAGCCCCAGCATTTT. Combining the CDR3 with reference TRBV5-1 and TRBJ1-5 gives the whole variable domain KAGVTQTPRYLIKTRGQQVTLSCSPISGHRSVSWYQQTPGQGLQFLFEYFSETQRNKGNFPGRFSGRQFSNSRSEMNVSTLELGDSALYLCASSSGTGWEQPQHFGDGTRLSIL.

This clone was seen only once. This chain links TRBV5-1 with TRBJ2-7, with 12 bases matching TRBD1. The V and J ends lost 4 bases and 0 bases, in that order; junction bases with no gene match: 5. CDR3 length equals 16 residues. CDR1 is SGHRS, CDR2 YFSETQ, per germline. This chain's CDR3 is CASSRGDRGPSYEQYF. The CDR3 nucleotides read TGCGCCAGCAGCCGGGGGGACAGGGGGCCCTCCTACGAGCAGTACTTC.

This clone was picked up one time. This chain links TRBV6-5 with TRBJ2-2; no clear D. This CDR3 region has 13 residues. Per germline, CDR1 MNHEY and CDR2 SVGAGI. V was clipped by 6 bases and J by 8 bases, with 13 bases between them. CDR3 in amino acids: CASSLPPLGELFF. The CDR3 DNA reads TGTGCCAGCAGCCTTCCCCCTCTAGGGGAGCTGTTTTTT.

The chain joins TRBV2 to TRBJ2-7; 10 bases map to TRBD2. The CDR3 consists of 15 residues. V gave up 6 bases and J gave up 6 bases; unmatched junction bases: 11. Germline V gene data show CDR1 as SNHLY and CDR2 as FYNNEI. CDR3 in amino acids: CASSSTSGAALEQYF. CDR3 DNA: TGTGCCAGCAGCAGTACTAGCGGGGCAGCCCTCGAGCAGTACTTC.

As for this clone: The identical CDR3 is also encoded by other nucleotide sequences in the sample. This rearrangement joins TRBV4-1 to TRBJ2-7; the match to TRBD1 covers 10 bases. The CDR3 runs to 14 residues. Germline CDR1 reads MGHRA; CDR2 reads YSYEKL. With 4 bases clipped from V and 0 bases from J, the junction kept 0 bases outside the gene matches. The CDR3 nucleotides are TGCGCCAGCAGCCGGGACAGGGGCTCCTACGAGCAGTACTTC. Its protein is CASSRDRGSYEQYF.

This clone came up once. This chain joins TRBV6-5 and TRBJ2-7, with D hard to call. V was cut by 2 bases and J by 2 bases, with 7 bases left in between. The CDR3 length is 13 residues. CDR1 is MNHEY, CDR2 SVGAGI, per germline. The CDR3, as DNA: TGTGCCAGCAGTTACGCCAGAACCTACGAGCAGTACTTC. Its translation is CASSYARTYEQYF.

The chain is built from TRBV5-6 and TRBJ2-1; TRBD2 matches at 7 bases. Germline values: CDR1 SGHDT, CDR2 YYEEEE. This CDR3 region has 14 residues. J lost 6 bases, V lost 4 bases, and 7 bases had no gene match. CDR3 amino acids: CASSAGLVGNEQFF. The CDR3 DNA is TGTGCCAGCAGCGCCGGACTAGTGGGCAATGAGCAGTTCTTC.

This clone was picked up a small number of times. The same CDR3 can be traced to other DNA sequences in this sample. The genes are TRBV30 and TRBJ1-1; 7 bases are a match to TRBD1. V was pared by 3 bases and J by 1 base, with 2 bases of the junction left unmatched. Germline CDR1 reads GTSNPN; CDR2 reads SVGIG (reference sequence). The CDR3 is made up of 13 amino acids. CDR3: CAWSTGANTEAFF. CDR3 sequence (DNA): TGTGCCTGGAGCACAGGGGCGAACACTGAAGCTTTCTTT. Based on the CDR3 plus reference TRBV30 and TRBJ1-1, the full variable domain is SQTIHQWPATLVQPVGSPLSLECTVEGTSNPNLYWYRQAAGRGLQLLFYSVGIGQISSEVPQNLSASRPQDRQFILSSKKLLLSDSGFYLCAWSTGANTEAFFGQGTRLTVV.

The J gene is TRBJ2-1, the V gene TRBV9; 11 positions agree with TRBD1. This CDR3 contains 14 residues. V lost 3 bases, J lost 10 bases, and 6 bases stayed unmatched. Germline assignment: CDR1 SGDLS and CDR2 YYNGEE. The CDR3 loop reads CASSAGQGAREQFF. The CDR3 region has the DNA TGTGCCAGCAGCGCCGGACAGGGGGCGCGGGAGCAGTTCTTC.

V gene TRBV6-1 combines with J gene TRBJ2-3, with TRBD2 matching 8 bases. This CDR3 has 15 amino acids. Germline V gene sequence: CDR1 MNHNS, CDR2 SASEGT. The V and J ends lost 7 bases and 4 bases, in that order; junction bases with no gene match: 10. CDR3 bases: TGTGCCAGCACTGAGACCGGGACTAGATCAGATACGCAGTATTTT. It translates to CASTETGTRSDTQYF.

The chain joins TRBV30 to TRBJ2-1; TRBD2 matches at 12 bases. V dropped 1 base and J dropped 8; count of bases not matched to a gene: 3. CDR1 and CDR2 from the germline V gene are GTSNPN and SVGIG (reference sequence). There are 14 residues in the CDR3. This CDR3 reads CAWSGLAGVDEQFF. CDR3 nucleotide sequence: TGTGCCTGGAGTGGACTAGCGGGGGTGGATGAGCAGTTCTTC. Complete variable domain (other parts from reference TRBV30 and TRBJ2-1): SQTIHQWPATLVQPVGSPLSLECTVEGTSNPNLYWYRQAAGRGLQLLFYSVGIGQISSEVPQNLSASRPQDRQFILSSKKLLLSDSGFYLCAWSGLAGVDEQFFGPGTRLTVL.

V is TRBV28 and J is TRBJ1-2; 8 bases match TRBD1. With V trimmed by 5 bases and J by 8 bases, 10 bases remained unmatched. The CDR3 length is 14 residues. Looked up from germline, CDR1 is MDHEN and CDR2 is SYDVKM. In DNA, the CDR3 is TGTGCCAGCAGTCATCACCAGGGGGCGGAAGGCTACACCTTC. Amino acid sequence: CASSHHQGAEGYTF.

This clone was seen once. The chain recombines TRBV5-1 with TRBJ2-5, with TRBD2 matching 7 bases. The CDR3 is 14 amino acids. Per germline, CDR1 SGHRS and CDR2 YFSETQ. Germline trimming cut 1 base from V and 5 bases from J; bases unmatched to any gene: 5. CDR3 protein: CASSLPSGRETQYF. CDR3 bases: TGCGCCAGCAGCTTGCCTAGCGGCCGGGAGACCCAGTACTTC.

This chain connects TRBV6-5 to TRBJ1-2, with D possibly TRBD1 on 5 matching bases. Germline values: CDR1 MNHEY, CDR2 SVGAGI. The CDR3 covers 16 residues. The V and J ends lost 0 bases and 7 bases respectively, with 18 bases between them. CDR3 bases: TGTGCCAGCAGTTACTCGGCGCCCGCCGGGGCCTCTGGCTACACCTTC. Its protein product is CASSYSAPAGASGYTF.

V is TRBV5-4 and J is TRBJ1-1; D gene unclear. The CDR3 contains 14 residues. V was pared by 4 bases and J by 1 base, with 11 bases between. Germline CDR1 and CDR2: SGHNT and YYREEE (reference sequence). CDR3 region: CASSPESWNTEAFF. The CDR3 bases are TGTGCCAGCAGCCCGGAGTCTTGGAACACTGAAGCTTTCTTT.

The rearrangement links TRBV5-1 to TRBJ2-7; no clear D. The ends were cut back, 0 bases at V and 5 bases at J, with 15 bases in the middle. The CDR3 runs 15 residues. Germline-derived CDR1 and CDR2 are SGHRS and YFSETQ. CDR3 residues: CASSLAGGWGNEQYF. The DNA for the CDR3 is TGCGCCAGCAGCTTGGCGGGCGGCTGGGGAAACGAGCAGTACTTC. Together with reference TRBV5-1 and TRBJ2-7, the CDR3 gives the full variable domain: KAGVTQTPRYLIKTRGQQVTLSCSPISGHRSVSWYQQTPGQGLQFLFEYFSETQRNKGNFPGRFSGRQFSNSRSEMNVSTLELGDSALYLCASSLAGGWGNEQYFGPGTRLTVT.